This T cell receptor (beta chain) was recovered during a study of blood T cell repertoires in COVID-19 (dated by TCRdb to between 2020 and 2021). Broadly, across the study: Collaborator samples came from the United States, Italy and Spain and covered acute and convalescent phases of COVID-19. The prospective study material was composed of cDNA or gDNA derived from T cells, B-cell-depleted T cells, or PBMCs. The dataset comprised deeply sampled blood TCRbeta repertoires from subjects exposed to, actively infected with, or recovered from COVID-19. The repertoires were made available in a free public database intended to serve as a resource for research on the immune response to SARS-CoV-2. Samples were obtained from the ongoing ImmuneRACE study (first 160 participants) and from approximately 1,200 subjects provided by 6 global collaborators. The sample metadata nearly always contained a de-identified subject ID, COVID-19 status, age in years and sex. Where HLA class I and class II types were available, the types were taken from metadata supplied by the sample provider, not from assay-based typing.

Beyond this particular receptor, the publication reports: The amount of clinical and demographic metadata varied by source and participant and was provided uncurated.

In regard to this clone: The clone's antigen remains unknown. The sample holds no much larger clone one base away, and base qualities are not on file.

TCRbeta CDR3 regions were amplified from genomic DNA using the immunoSEQ Assay, a bias-controlled multiplex PCR. In the paper's pipeline: The number of nucleated cells in each sample was estimated by amplification of reference gene primers within the assay. To quantify the absolute abundance of each unique TCRbeta CDR3 rearrangement, sequence reads were collapsed and filtered. For each sample, productive Simpson clonality was calculated as the square root of Simpson's diversity index across productive rearrangements. TCRdb's version of the immuneACCESS table is confined to in-frame rearrangements and falls short of the full clone set. An unresolved V gene accounts for under half of the shortfall where checked; the remainder is of unknown origin. V and J calls and clone size are given by that table; D and trimming were obtained from the DNA. Within this sample are roughly 230,000 clones, with approximately 82% of them counted one time only. Roughly 8.7% of the sample comes from the top ten.

Whole blood was collected in K2EDTA tubes by collaborating institutions according to the institutions' own protocols. For TCRbeta analysis, collaborators shipped samples as frozen whole blood, isolated PBMCs, or DNA extracted from either of those sample types. The germline V gene specifies KGHSH as CDR1 and LQKENI as CDR2. The cysteine opens and the phenylalanine closes a CDR3 of 14 amino acids. The read is trimmed to its CDR3 DNA, 42 bases read in frame from base 1. Between the V and J ends, shortened by 0 bases and 2 bases respectively, the junction contains 7 bases. The sample taken for sequencing was peripheral blood. The sequence was obtained from a man between 35 and 55 years old with active or convalescent COVID-19. The V and J genes are TRBV18 and TRBJ1-1; D gene: possibly TRBD1, on 5 matching bases. The CDR3 region: CASSPPGGNTEAFF. The sequence in DNA is TGTGCCAGCTCACCACCGGGGGGAAACACTGAAGCTTTCTTT. The full variable domain, with segments outside the CDR3 supplied by the reference TRBV18 and TRBJ1-1 proteins, appears as NAGVMQNPRHLVRRRGQEARLRCSPMKGHSHVYWYRQLPEEGLKFMVYLQKENIIDESGMPKERFSAEFPKEGPSILRIQQVVRGDSAAYFCASSPPGGNTEAFFGQGTRLTVV.